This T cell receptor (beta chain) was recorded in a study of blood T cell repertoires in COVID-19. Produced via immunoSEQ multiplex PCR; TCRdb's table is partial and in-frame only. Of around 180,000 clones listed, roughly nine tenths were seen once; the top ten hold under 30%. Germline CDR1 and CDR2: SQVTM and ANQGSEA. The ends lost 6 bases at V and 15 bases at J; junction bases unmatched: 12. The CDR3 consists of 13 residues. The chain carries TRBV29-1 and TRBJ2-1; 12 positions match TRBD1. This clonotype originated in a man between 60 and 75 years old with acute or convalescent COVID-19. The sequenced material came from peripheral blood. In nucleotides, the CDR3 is TGCAGCGTACCGGGACAGGGGGCTTTAGTAGGGTTCTTC. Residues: CSVPGQGALVGFF.